This T cell receptor beta chain was sequenced for a study of CD8 T cells in Susac syndrome. V was pared by 8 bases and J by 3 bases, with 10 bases between. The CDR3 runs 13 residues. Random-hexamer reverse transcription was applied to roughly 0.5 to 1 ug RNA. MiXCR, run by TCRdb on the immunoSEQ multiplex PCR reads, gives a single entry per CDR3 protein. The sample includes 120,000 or so distinct CDR3 sequences, approximately 94% of them seen just once. Material: CD4+ T cells from PBMCs. The clonotype was recovered from a human donor with multiple sclerosis. The V gene is TRBV12-3 or TRBV12-4, the J gene TRBJ1-4; the D gene is possibly TRBD1 (5 bases). The CDR3 region is CASEGLANEKLFF. The DNA of the CDR3 is TGTGCCAGCGAGGGGTTGGCTAATGAAAAACTGTTTTTT.